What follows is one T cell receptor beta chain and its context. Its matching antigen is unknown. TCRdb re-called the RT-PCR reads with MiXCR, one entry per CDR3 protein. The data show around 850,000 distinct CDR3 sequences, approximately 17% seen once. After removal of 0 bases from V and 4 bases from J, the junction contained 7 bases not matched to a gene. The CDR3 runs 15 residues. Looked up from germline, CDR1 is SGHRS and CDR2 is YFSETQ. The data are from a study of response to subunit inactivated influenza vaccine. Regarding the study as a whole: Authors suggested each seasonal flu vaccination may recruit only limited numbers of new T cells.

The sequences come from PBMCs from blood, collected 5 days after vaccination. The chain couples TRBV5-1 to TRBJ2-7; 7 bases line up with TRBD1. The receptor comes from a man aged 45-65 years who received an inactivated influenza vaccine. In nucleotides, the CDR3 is TGCGCCAGCAGCTTGGACACAAGGGGGCCTTACGAGCAGTACTTC. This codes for CASSLDTRGPYEQYF.